Listed below are T cell receptor beta chains from one sample, sequenced in a study of beta chain features in type 1 diabetes. Only in-frame clones appear in the TCRdb table, and some are missing; sequencing was by immunoSEQ multiplex PCR. The sample lists 150,000 to 200,000 clones; around 9% were seen once. The specimen sequenced was central memory CD4+ T cells from blood. These receptors all come from a woman under 40 with type 1 diabetes. CDR3s leave out the opening cysteine and the closing phenylalanine or tryptophan.

TRBJ2-1 | TRBV7-2 | ASSFGLGYNEQF
TRBJ1-5 | TRBV7-9 | ASSHDTYYSNQPQH
TRBJ2-1 | TRBV2 | ASSADYNERQF
TRBJ2-1 | TRBV7-3 | ASSLTGGRLGNEQF
TRBJ2-7 | TRBV28 | ASREGLAVTYEQY
TRBJ1-2 | TRBV7-3 | ASSVADRIYGYT
TRBJ2-3 | TRBV6-1 | ASSWTGGTDTQY
TRBJ2-5 | TRBV27 | ASSIRLAGETQY
TRBJ1-1 | TRBV19 | ASRWVADTEAF
TRBJ2-1 | TRBV4-2 | ASSQVRMGTGNEQF
TRBJ2-3 | TRBV7-9 | ASSFSSSDTQY
TRBJ1-3 | TRBV30 | AWSVYGRGSSGNTIY
TRBJ1-2 | TRBV15 | ATSTGDGYGYT
TRBJ1-1 | TRBV7-3 | ASSRYQGTEAF
TRBJ1-1 | TRBV7-9 | ASATGGDTEAF
TRBJ2-2 | TRBV27 | ASTGTSGTGELF
TRBJ2-7 | TRBV18 | ASSPSRTGGEDEQY
TRBJ2-7 | TRBV5-1 | ASSLGQAGGSYEQY
TRBJ2-1 | TRBV5-1 | ASSLGQGSRYNEQF
TRBJ2-7 | TRBV5-1 | ASSLLAGFSYEQY
TRBJ2-7 | TRBV20-1 | SALKGNEQY
TRBJ1-1 | TRBV7-2 | ASSFKYSEAF
TRBJ2-1 | TRBV28 | ASPRDASYNEQF
TRBJ2-5 | TRBV4-1 | ASSPRERLAGGHFQETQY
TRBJ2-1 | TRBV27 | ASRQAGGPRNEQF
TRBJ1-1 | TRBV13 | ASSIPHFGGSGQAF